This T cell receptor beta chain is from a study of cytomegalovirus exposure and HLA in healthy donors (dated by TCRdb to the late 2010s). The study in broad terms: In an earlier analysis of under 600 of the donors, about 270 Gb of sequence data and 90 million to 120 million unique TCR beta sequences from about 179 million T cells were reported. Approximately 310 gigabases of sequencing data and tens of millions of unique TCR sequences were included in an early release covering about 620 HLA-typed donors. The genetic ancestry cluster associated with self-reported Caucasian donors included about four fifths of the roughly 390 genotyped donors. The study aimed to test whether signatures of past pathogen exposure could be identified by cataloging public T cell receptors. The study used immunosequencing to profile the T cell repertoires of several hundred subjects and linked those repertoires to cytomegalovirus serostatus. Besides the first cohort of some 670 subjects, a separate validation cohort made up of over 95 different subjects was used. To predict cytomegalovirus infection status, the study brought together high-throughput TCR immunosequencing, statistical association of individual TCRs with disease status, and machine learning. In a later analysis, previously published TCR beta repertoires from 500 to 750 donors were re-analyzed and high-resolution HLA genotyping was added so that TCR occurrence patterns could be studied. In the later analysis, no new phenotypic data were used to find candidate immune exposures; instead, reliance was placed on TCR beta sequences and their occurrence across donors. To decide whether each TCR beta V gene segment behaved as functional or pseudogenic, an earlier analysis of 587 of the donors relied on high-throughput TCR beta sequencing. Donor age, sex, ethnicity and CMV serostatus were compiled alongside the repertoire data. Genome-wide SNP genotypes for about three fifths of the roughly 670 donors were used in a later genetic analysis, which treated that subset as a discovery cohort. All discovery cohort repertoires had been generated on a single sequencing platform. Both class I and class II loci were covered by HLA typing, at four-digit resolution. The number of typed donors differed by locus: about 620-640 for A, B, C, DRB1 and DQB1; 522 for DQA1; 600 to 610 for DPA1; and roughly 470 for DPB1. A handful of DR-DQ haplotypes were handled as single units for association and clustering because linkage in the cohort was strong. On average, roughly 240,000 unique TCR beta nucleotide sequences were sequenced per donor among a few hundred genotyped donors of the cohort, with roughly 18% of those sequences being non-productive.

The cohort consisted of more than 650 healthy bone marrow donors. At the time of sampling, every cohort member was nominally healthy, though immune exposures that went unrecorded were likely present. The donor was CMV seronegative and belonged to the group of several hundred seronegative cohort members. A peripheral blood sample was provided by each donor, and peripheral blood mononuclear cells were used for TCR beta sequencing. The Qiagen DNeasy Blood Extraction Kit was used to extract genomic DNA from the blood cell samples. Between the V and J ends, shortened by 5 bases and 1 base respectively, the junction contains 13 bases. Taken from cysteine to phenylalanine, the CDR3 has 15 residues. Of the read, only the CDR3 DNA is kept; its 45 bases are in frame from base 1. CDR1 and CDR2 are read off the germline V gene (reference sequence) as SGHAT and FQDESV. The method was the immunoSEQ multiplex PCR assay. For the multiplex PCR, a mixture combining 60 forward primers for TCR Vbeta segments and 13 reverse primers for TCR Jbeta segments was used. The CDR3 region of rearranged TCR beta genes was amplified from genomic DNA by a multiplex PCR assay. The Illumina HiSeq System was used to sequence the amplified TCR beta libraries as 87-base-pair reads. From the authors' description of their analysis: Across the 700 or so repertoires, a later analysis counted roughly 84 million unique TCR beta chains, around 10 million of which were shared by at least two donors. To remove PCR and sequencing errors, raw reads were error-corrected and collapsed into unique sequences using a nearest-neighbor algorithm that merged closely related sequences. V, D and J gene segments were assigned by aligning CDR3 sequences to IMGT reference sequences. For a sequence to be retained, a match of at least six nucleotides to both a V gene segment and a J gene segment was required. A rearrangement was called productive if the CDR3 had no stop codons and remained in frame with V and J, and every other rearrangement was called non-productive. Following IMGT convention, CDR3 was defined as the stretch from the second conserved V-encoded cysteine up to the conserved J-encoded phenylalanine. Sequences without an unambiguous match to a single V gene segment were excluded from the earlier analysis of approximately 600 of the donors. In an earlier analysis of almost 600 of the donors, a V segment was called functional when productive rearrangements were above 56.7%, and segregating when the standard deviation between donors exceeded 5%. A statistical classification framework was developed to diagnose cytomegalovirus status using the catalog of TCR beta chain sequences. A later analysis assigned V and J genes by comparing TCR nucleotide sequences with IMGT/GENE-DB human TR gene sequences. In a later analysis, CDR3 sequences and most-parsimonious VDJ recombination scenarios were assigned using the TCRdist pipeline. In a later analysis, each TCR beta chain was defined by its CDR3 amino acid sequence together with its V-gene family, and reads without a unique V-gene family were excluded. To address suspected cross-contamination and a sequencing artifact, a later analysis removed roughly 640 highly shared, low-generation-probability nucleotide sequences. In a later analysis, a clonal expansion index was calculated for each public chain from normalized within-repertoire ranks of inferred template counts. In a later analysis, generation probabilities were computed using a VDJ recombination model fitted to out-of-frame rearrangements, and the results were checked against IGoR. In a later analysis, hypergeometric tests were used to score TCR-TCR, TCR-HLA and TCR-CMV co-occurrence, with a repertoire-size bias correction applied to TCR pairs. A later analysis estimated false discovery rates by permuting HLA or CMV assignments 20 times. In a later analysis, co-occurring TCRs were grouped using DBSCAN, and TCRdist sequence similarity was added for clustering within HLA-allele-positive subsets. Co-occurrence clustering excluded repertoires with fewer than 30,000 or more than 120,000 public chains, plus five with anomalous nucleotide sharing. Held by TCRdb, this immuneACCESS table contains in-frame sequences only and omits some clones. Under half of the omission traces to an unresolved V gene where checked; the cause of the rest is unknown. The V and J calls and clone size are taken from that table; D and trimming were inferred from the DNA. Across this sample there are tens of thousands of clones, with approximately 80% seen only once. Roughly 3.8% of the sample is held by the ten biggest clonotypes.

The paper's findings and limits, for the study overall: In vitro tests confirmed that a few of the cytomegalovirus-associated TCR beta chains recognize cytomegalovirus antigens. Linkage disequilibrium might explain the correlated functional status among segregating V segments, but an unknown experimental factor could not be excluded. The study listed 164 TCR beta chains as associated with cytomegalovirus. Immune exposure information for the cohort was limited to CMV serostatus. An earlier analysis of several hundred of the donors showed that most TCR beta V segments appeared in productive rearrangements either about 87% or about 30% of the time, which broadly matched IMGT annotations. Compared with equally common non-associated chains, HLA-associated TCR beta chains in a later analysis were more clonally expanded and had lower generation probabilities. At a false discovery rate of 0.05, a later analysis linked some 17,000 TCR beta sequences to specific HLA alleles. It was suggested by the authors that the approach could potentially be generalized to other disease states and immunological phenotypes. Several of the top co-occurrence clusters appeared to be linked to parvovirus B19, influenza, CMV and Epstein-Barr virus, according to a later analysis. Most TCR sequences were seen in very few donors, while some public TCRs were found in many individuals. A further reported finding was that TCR beta sequences accurately predicted the HLA-A and HLA-B alleles for most subjects in the first cohort. When HLA alleles, especially DR and DQ, strongly co-occurred, TCR associations were difficult to assign to individual alleles. A group of highly shared sequence variants was considered likely to be a technical artifact of the sequencing pipeline. A later genetic analysis reported fewer N-insertions in productive TCRs among donors in an Asian-associated ancestry cluster than the roughly 620-donor mean. This cohort had only TCR beta chains sequenced, and the lack of alpha or paired-chain data limited which features could be detected. Sequencing depth was assumed to be roughly uniform across donors in the presence/absence analyses, though that assumption may not hold. In a later genetic analysis, a missense DCLRE1C variant was associated with V-gene and J-gene trimming of TCR beta chains, and the association was replicated in an independent cohort. According to a later analysis, TCR association rates differed among HLA loci, with DRB1 alleles showing the most associated TCRs and HLA-C alleles showing the fewest. The classifier was reported to diagnose cytomegalovirus status with high specificity and sensitivity in both the original and validation cohorts. In a later analysis, most CMV-associated TCR beta chains were found to appear HLA-restricted, with HLA associations seemingly driven largely by CMV exposure. Because counts were too low, seventeen rarely observed V segments, including chromosome 9 orphons, were left out of the earlier analysis of a few hundred of the donors. Some IMGT-functional V segments, including TRBV6-2 and TRBV6-3, could not be distinguished by the 87-base-pair reads and were therefore excluded. HLA typing was unavailable for some donors at each locus, so association tests used only the typed subset.

For this clone: Its antigen has not been determined. Base qualities are not at hand, and no much larger clone is one base apart.

The chain is made from TRBV11-1 and TRBJ2-3; a tentative D match to TRBD2 spans 5 bases. This TCR derives from a man aged 45-65 years in good health and CMV-seronegative. Sequencing input: PBMCs. The DNA is as follows: TGTGCCAGCAGCCCGGGGAGCCGCGGCACAGATACGCAGTATTTT. Translated, it reads CASSPGSRGTDTQYF.